The sequence of this T cell receptor (beta chain) was determined in a study of beta chain features in type 1 diabetes. Study conclusions and caveats: There was a moderate but significant shortening of TCRB CDR3s in all four CD4+ subsets of Type 1 diabetes patients. In the patient group, naive, central memory and Treg TCRB repertoires seemed more alike than in the healthy donor group. Insertions were fewer and deletions more numerous at VDJ junctions in type 1 diabetes patients.

This clone was detected only a few times. What it binds is unknown. One heparinised draw of blood, averaging roughly 110 mL, came from each donor. Germline V gene lookup returns CDR1 SGHTA and CDR2 FQGNSA. The trim removed 0 bases at V and 4 bases at J, leaving 8 bases unmatched. This CDR3 spans 16 amino acids. The authors reverse transcribed all of the isolated RNA, so sequencing captured expressed TCRB transcripts. Clones were sequenced by immunoSEQ multiplex PCR, and TCRdb holds only the in-frame ones, with some missing. Among 300,000 to 400,000 clones listed, approximately 10% were seen once. Sequencing was performed on naive CD4+ T cells from blood. The gene calls are TRBV7-2 and TRBJ2-5; 7 bases agree with TRBD2. The receptor's source is a woman aged 25 to 45 in good health. CDR3 nucleotides: TGTGCCAGCAGCTTAGCAGGGCCGGGAGGAACAGAGACCCAGTACTTC. Encoded protein: CASSLAGPGGTETQYF.